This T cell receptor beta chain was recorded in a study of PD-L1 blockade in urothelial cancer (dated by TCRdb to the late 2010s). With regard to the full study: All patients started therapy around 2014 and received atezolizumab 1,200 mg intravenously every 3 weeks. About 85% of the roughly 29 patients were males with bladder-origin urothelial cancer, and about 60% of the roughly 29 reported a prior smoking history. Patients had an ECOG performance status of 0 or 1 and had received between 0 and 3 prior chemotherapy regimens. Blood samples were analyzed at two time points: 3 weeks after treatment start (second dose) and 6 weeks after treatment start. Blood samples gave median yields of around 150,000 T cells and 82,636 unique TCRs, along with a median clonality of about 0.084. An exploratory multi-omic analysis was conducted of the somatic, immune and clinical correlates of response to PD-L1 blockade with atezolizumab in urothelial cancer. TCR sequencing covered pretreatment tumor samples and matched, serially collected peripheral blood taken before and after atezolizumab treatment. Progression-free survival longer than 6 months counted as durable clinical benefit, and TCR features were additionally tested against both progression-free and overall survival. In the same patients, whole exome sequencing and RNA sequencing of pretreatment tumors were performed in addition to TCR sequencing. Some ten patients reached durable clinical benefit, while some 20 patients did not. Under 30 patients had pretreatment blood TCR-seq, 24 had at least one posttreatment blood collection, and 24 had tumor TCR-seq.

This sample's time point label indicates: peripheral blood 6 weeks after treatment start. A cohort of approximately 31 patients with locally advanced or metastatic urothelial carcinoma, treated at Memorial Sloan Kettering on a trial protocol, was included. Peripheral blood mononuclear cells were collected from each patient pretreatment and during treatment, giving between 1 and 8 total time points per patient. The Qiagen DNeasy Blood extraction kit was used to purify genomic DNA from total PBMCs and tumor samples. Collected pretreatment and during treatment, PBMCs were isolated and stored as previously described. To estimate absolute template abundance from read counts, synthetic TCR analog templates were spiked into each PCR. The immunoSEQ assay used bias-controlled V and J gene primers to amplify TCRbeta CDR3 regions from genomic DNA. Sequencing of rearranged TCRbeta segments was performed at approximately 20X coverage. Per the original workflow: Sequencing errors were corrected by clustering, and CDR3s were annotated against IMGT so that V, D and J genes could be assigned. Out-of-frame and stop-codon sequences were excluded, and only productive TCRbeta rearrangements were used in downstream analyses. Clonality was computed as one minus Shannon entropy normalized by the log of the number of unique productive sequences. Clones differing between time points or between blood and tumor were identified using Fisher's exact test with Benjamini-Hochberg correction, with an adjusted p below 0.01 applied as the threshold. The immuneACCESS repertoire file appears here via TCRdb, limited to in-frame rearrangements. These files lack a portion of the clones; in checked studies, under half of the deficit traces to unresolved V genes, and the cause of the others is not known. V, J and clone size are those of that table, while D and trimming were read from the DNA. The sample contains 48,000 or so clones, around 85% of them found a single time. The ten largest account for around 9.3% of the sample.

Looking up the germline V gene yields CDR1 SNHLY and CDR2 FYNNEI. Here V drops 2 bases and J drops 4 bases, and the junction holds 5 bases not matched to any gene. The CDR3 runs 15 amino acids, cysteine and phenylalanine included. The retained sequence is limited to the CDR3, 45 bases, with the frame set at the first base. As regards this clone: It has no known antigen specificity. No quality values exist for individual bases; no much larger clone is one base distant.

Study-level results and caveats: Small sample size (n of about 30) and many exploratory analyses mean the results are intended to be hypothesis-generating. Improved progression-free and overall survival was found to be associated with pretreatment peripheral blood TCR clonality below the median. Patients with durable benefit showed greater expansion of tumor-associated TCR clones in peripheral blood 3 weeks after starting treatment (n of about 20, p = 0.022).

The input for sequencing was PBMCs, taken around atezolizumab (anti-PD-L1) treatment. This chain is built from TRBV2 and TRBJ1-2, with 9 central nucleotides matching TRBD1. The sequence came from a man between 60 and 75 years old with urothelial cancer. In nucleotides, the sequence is TGTGCCAGCAGTGAAATCGGACAGGGGACCTATGGCTACACCTTC. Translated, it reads CASSEIGQGTYGYTF.